This T cell receptor beta chain was found in a study of CD8+CD57+ T cells in acquired aplastic anemia. As for the study in general: Average DNA yield from sorted CD4+ and CD8+ cells was approximately 3 ug.

Genomic DNA acted as the template from which TCR beta VDJ combination and CDR3 sequence profiling were carried out. TCRdb itself ran the reads through MiXCR, one entry per CDR3 protein. The sample includes approximately 260,000 distinct CDR3 sequences, around 82% of them seen just once. The CDR3 has 17 amino acids. CDR1 and CDR2 (germline): SGHAT, FQDESV (reference sequence). Previously, flow cytometry had revealed CD8+CD57+ cell expansion in the patients chosen for sequencing. This clonotype was observed once. One end of the junction fails to match germline, which may point to a read error. Sequencing was done on a sample of sorted CD4+, CD8+, or CD8+CD57+ T cells (not recorded which) from PBMCs. The chain carries TRBV11-1 and TRBJ2-1, with TRBD2 identical over 8 bases. This TCR was sampled from a human donor with aplastic anemia. The CDR3 nucleotides read TGCGCCAGCAGCTTCCCCGGAGGTCCGGGAGGGGGGAATGAGCAGTTCTTC. This gives the protein CASSFPGGPGGGNEQFF.